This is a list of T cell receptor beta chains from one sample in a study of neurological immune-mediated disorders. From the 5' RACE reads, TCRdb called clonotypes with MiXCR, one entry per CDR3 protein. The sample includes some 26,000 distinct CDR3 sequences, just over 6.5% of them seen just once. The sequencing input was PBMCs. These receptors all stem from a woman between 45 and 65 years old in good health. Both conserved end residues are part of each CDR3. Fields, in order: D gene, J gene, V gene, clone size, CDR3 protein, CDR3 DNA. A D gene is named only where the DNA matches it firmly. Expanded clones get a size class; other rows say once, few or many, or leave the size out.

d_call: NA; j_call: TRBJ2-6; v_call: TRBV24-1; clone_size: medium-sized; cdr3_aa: CATSGQTTSSGANVLTF; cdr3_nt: TGTGCCACCAGTGGGCAGACCACCAGCTCTGGGGCCAACGTCCTGACTTTC
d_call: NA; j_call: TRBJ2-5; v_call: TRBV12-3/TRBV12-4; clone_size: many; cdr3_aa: CASTTGPIAETQYF; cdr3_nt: TGTGCCAGCACTACGGGCCCCATCGCAGAGACCCAGTACTTC
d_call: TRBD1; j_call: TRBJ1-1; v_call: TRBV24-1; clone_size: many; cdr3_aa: CATSDLTGDKAFF; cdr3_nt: TGTGCCACCAGTGATTTAACAGGGGATAAAGCTTTCTTT
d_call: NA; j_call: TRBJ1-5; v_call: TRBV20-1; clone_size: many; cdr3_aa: CSARVALGTSNQPQHF; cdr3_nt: TGCAGTGCTAGAGTGGCCCTCGGGACCAGCAATCAGCCCCAGCATTTT
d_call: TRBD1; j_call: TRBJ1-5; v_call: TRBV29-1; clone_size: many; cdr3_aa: CSVEEGGQGKHF; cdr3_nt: TGCAGCGTTGAAGAAGGGGGCCAGGGCAAGCATTTT
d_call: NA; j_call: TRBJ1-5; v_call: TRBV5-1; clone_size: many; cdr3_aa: CASSLGQGSNQPQHF; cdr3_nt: TGCGCCAGCAGCTTGGGGCAGGGAAGCAATCAGCCCCAGCATTTT
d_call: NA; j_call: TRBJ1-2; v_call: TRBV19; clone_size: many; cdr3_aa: CASSISVNYGYTF; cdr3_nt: TGTGCCAGTAGTATATCCGTTAACTATGGCTACACCTTC
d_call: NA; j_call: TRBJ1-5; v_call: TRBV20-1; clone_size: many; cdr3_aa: CSARRTPNQPQHF; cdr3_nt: TGCAGTGCTAGACGGACACCGAATCAGCCCCAGCATTTT
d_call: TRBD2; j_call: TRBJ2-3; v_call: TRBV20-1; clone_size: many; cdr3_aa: CARGGGADTQYF; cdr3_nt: TGCGCCCGCGGGGGGGGGGCGGATACGCAGTATTTT
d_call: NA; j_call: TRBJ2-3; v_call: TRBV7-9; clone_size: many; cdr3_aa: CASTTVPPQKKNTDTQYF; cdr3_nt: TGTGCCAGCACCACCGTTCCCCCACAGAAGAAAAACACAGATACGCAGTATTTT
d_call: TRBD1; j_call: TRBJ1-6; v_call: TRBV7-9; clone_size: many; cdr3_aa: CASSPDREAGSYNSPLHF; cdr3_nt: TGTGCCAGCAGCCCTGACAGGGAGGCCGGGTCCTATAATTCACCCCTCCACTTT
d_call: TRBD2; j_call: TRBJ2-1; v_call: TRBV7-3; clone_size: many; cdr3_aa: CASSFVGGVGNEQFF; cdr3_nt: TGTGCCAGCAGCTTCGTGGGGGGGGTGGGCAATGAGCAGTTCTTC
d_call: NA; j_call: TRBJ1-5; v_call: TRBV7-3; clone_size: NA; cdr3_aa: CASSLISLGHLNQPQHF; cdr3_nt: TGTGCCAGCAGCTTAATTTCCTTAGGACACCTCAATCAGCCCCAGCATTTT
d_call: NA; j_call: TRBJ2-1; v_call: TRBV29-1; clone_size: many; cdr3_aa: CSVVKGTPQNEQFF; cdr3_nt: TGCAGCGTTGTTAAGGGGACTCCTCAAAATGAGCAGTTCTTC
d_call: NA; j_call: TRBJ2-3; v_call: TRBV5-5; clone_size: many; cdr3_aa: CASSSLGNAPDTQYF; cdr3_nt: TGTGCCAGCAGCTCCCTCGGGAACGCCCCAGATACGCAGTATTTT
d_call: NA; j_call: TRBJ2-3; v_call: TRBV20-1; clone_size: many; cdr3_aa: CSARKDGTDTQYF; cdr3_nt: TGCAGTGCTAGAAAAGATGGCACAGATACGCAGTATTTT
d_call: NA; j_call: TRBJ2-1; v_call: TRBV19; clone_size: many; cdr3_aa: CASTSGETAYNEQFF; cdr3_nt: TGTGCCAGTACCTCCGGGGAGACAGCCTACAATGAGCAGTTCTTC
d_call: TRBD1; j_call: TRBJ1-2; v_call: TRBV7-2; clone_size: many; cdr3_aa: CASSLLGGTGDNYGYTF; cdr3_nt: TGTGCCAGCAGCTTACTAGGCGGGACAGGGGATAACTATGGCTACACCTTC
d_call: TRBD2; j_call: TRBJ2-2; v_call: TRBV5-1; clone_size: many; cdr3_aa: CASSFSAGVNTGELFF; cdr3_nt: TGCGCCAGCAGCTTTAGCGCGGGGGTGAACACCGGGGAGCTGTTTTTT
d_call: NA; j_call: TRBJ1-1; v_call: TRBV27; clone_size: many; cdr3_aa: CASSLTQYLKEAFF; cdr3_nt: TGTGCCAGCAGTTTAACACAATACCTGAAGGAAGCTTTCTTT
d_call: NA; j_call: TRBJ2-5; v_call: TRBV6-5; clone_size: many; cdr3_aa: CASSYSLSGRSGETQYF; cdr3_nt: TGTGCCAGCAGTTACTCGTTATCCGGCAGGTCGGGCGAGACCCAGTACTTC
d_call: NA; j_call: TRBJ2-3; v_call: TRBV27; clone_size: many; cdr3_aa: CASSKQGSFADTQYF; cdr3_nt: TGTGCCAGCAGTAAACAGGGTTCTTTCGCAGATACGCAGTATTTT
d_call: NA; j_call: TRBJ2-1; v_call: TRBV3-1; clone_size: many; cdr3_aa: CASSQGHRVNEQFF; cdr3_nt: TGTGCCAGCAGCCAAGGTCACAGGGTCAATGAGCAGTTCTTC
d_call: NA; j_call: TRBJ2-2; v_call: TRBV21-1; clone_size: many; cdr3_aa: CASSKGGGLTGQNTGELFF; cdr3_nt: TGTGCCAGCAGCAAAGGTGGGGGCTTGACAGGACAGAACACCGGGGAGCTGTTTTTT
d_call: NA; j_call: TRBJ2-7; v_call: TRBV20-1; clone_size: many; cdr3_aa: CSAPSPGRKEQYF; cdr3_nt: TGCAGTGCCCCATCGCCAGGGAGAAAAGAGCAGTACTTC
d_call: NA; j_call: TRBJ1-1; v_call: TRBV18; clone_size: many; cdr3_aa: CASSPGPGNTEAFF; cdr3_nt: TGTGCCAGCTCTCCCGGTCCGGGGAACACTGAAGCTTTCTTT
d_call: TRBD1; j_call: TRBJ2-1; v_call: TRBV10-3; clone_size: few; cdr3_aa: CAISRTGSYNEQFF; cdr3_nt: TGTGCCATCAGTCGGACAGGCTCCTACAATGAGCAGTTCTTC
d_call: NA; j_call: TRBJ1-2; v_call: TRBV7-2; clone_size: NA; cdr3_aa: CASSLEVLGYTF; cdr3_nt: TGTGCCAGCAGCTTAGAAGTTCTGGGCTACACCTTC
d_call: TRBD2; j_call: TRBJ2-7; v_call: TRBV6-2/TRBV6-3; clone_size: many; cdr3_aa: CASSYFGRGTDEQYF; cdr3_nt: TGTGCCAGCAGTTACTTCGGGCGGGGGACGGACGAGCAGTACTTC
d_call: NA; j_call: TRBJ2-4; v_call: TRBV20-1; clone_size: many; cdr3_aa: CSARSGRAKNIQYF; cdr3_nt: TGCAGTGCTAGATCGGGAAGGGCAAAAAACATTCAGTACTTC
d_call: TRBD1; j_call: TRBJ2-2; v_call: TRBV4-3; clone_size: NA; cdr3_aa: CASSRKDRGTGELFF; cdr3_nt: TGCGCCAGCAGCCGAAAGGACAGGGGCACCGGGGAGCTGTTTTTT
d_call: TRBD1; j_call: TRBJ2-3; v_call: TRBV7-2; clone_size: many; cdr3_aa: CASSLVGQGDTQYF; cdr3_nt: TGTGCCAGCAGCTTAGTGGGACAGGGAGATACGCAGTATTTT
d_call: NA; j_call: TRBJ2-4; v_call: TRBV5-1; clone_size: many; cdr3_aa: CASSLDTYNIQYF; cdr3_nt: TGCGCCAGCAGCTTGGATACATACAACATTCAGTACTTC
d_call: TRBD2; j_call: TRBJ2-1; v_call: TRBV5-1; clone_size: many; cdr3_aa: CASSSLDGRTHNEQFF; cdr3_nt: TGCGCCAGCAGCTCCTTGGACGGGAGGACCCACAATGAGCAGTTCTTC
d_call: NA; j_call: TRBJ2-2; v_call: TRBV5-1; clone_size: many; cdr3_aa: CASSTDANTGELFF; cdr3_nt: TGCGCCAGCAGTACGGACGCGAACACCGGGGAGCTGTTTTTT
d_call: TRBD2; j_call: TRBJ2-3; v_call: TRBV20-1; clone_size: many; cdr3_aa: CSARSQAGATDTQYF; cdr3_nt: TGCAGTGCTAGAAGCCAAGCGGGAGCTACAGATACGCAGTATTTT
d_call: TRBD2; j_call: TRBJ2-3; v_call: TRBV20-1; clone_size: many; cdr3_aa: CSARATSGRGRDTQYF; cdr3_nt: TGCAGTGCTAGAGCGACTAGCGGGAGAGGGCGAGATACGCAGTATTTT
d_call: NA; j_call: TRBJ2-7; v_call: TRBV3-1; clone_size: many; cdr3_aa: CASSPGARPEGQYF; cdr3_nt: TGTGCCAGCAGCCCCGGGGCTCGACCGGAGGGGCAGTACTTC
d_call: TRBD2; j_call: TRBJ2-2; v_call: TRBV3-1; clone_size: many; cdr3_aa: CASRDLSGANTGELFF; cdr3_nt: TGTGCCAGCAGAGATCTTAGCGGGGCGAACACCGGGGAGCTGTTTTTT
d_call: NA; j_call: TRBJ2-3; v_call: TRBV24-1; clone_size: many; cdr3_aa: CATSDFWSGRGTDTQYF; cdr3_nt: TGTGCCACCAGTGATTTCTGGAGCGGGCGCGGCACAGATACGCAGTATTTT
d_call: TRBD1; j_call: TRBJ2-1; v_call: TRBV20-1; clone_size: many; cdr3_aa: CSAPQLKGATDEQFF; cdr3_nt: TGCAGTGCTCCCCAACTTAAGGGGGCGACGGATGAGCAGTTCTTC
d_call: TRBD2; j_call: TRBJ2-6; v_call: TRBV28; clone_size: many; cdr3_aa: CASSPPGGAGANVLTF; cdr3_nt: TGTGCCAGCAGTCCGCCGGGAGGGGCTGGGGCCAACGTCCTGACTTTC
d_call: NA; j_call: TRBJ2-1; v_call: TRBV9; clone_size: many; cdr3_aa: CASSPLMNEQFF; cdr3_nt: TGTGCCAGCAGCCCCCTTATGAATGAGCAGTTCTTC
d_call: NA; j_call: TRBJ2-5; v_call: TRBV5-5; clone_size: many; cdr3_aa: CASSLAAGPRWLETQYF; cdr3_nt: TGTGCCAGCAGCTTGGCGGCCGGGCCCCGGTGGTTAGAGACCCAGTACTTC
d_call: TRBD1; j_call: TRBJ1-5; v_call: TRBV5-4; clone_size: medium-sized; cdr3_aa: CASSVDREVGQPQHF; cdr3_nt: TGTGCCAGCAGCGTCGACAGGGAGGTGGGTCAGCCCCAGCATTTT
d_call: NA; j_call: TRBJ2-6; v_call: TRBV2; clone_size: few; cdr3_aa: CASKIRGRTLLTF; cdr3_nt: TGTGCCAGCAAGATCCGGGGCAGGACCCTCCTGACTTTC
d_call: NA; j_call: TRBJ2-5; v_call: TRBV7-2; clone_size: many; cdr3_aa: CASSLSETQYF; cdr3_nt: TGTGCCAGCAGCTTATCCGAGACCCAGTACTTC
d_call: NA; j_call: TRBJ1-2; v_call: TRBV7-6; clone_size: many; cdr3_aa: CASSFSTASYGYTF; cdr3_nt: TGTGCCAGCAGCTTTTCCACGGCCTCTTATGGCTACACCTTC
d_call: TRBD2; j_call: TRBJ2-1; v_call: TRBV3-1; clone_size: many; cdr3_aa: CASSPIAGEDRGNEQFF; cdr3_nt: TGTGCCAGCAGCCCCATAGCGGGAGAGGACCGAGGCAATGAGCAGTTCTTC
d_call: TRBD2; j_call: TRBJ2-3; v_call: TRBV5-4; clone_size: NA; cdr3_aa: CASSLGTSGLTDTQYF; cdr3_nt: TGTGCCAGCAGCCTCGGGACTAGCGGACTCACAGATACGCAGTATTTT
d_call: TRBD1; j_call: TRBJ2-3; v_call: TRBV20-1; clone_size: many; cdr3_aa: CSAPTGADTQYF; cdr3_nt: TGCAGTGCGCCGACAGGGGCAGATACGCAGTATTTT
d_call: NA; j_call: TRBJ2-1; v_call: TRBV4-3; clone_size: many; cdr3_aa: CASSQAGVGEQFF; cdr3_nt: TGCGCCAGCAGCCAAGCCGGGGTAGGTGAGCAGTTCTTC
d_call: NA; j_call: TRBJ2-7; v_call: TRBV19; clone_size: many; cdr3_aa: CASSIALSGSYEQYF; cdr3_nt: TGTGCCAGTAGTATAGCCCTCAGCGGTTCCTACGAGCAGTACTTC
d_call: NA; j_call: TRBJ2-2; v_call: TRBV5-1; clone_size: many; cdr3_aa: CASSLRDGLTGELFF; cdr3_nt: TGCGCCAGCAGCTTGAGGGACGGGTTAACCGGGGAGCTGTTTTTT
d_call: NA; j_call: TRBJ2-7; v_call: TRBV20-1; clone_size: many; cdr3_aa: CSALRDPEQYF; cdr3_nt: TGCAGTGCTTTAAGGGACCCCGAGCAGTACTTC
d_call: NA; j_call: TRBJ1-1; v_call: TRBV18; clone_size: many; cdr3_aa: CASSPRAQEAFF; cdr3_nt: TGTGCCAGCTCACCACGAGCTCAGGAAGCTTTCTTT
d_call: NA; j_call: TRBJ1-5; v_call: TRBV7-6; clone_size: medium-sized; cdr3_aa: CASSEAHNQPQHF; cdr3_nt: TGTGCCAGCAGCGAAGCCCATAATCAGCCCCAGCATTTT